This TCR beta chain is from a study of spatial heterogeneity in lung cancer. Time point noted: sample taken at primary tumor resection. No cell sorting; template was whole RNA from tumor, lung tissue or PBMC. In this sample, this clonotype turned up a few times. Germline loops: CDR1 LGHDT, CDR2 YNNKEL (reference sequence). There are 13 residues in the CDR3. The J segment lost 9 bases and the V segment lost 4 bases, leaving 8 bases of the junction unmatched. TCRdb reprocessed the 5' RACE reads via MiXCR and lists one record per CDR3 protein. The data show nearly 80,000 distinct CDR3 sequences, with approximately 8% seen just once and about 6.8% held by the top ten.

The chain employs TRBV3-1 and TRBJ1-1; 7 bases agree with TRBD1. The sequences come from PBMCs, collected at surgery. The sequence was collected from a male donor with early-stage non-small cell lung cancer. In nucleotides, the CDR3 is TGTGCCAGCAGCCCCCAAATGACAGGGAAAGCTTTCTTT. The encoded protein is CASSPQMTGKAFF.